This TCR beta chain came from a study of blood T cells in healthy people across ages. Study background: Capture via template switching afforded approximately one barcoded beta molecule per two T cells.

Per germline, CDR1 SEHNR and CDR2 FQNEAQ (reference sequence). Between the trimmed V and J ends, which lost 5 bases and 0 bases, there was a span of 11 bases. The CDR3 has 15 residues. This clonotype has only a few counts. The antigen is not known. Each donor was a healthy Caucasian individual from Russia, aged about 6 to 95. Regarding the study as a whole: Long-lived donors carried more naive CD4+ cells and greater diversity than aged donors. A strong correlation was seen between TCR beta diversity and naive T cell percentage.

A second about 7 to 12 cycle PCR used barcoded and J-beta primers. Via MiXCR, TCRdb re-called the 5' RACE reads, giving one row per CDR3 protein. The sample records about 1.6 million distinct CDR3 sequences, 30% to 35% being singletons. Sequencing used blood. This sequence originates from a woman under 40 in good health. The V gene is TRBV7-9, the J gene TRBJ2-1; D is ambiguous. DNA of the CDR3: TGTGCCAGCAGCCCAACACCCTACTCCTACAATGAGCAGTTCTTC. Its translation is CASSPTPYSYNEQFF.